The rows below give T cell receptor beta chains drawn from one sample of a study of control samples from healthy donors and cancer patients. Repertoires were generated with immunoSEQ multiplex PCR, while TCRdb's copy carries only in-frame clones and drops some. The sample contains over 150,000 clones, about 91% of which appear only once. Source material: blood. The receptors shown here come from a woman between 35 and 50 years old in good health. The CDR3 runs from the conserved cysteine through the conserved F or W. The D gene is left open where the match is weak. Clone size is given for some rows only: seen once, a few or many times, or a class if the clone is expanded.

V	D	J	size	DNA	CDR3
TRBV4-1	TRBD1	TRBJ2-2	.	TGCGCCAGCAGCCATCCGGGACAGGGGGCCACCGGGGAGCTGTTTTTT	CASSHPGQGATGELFF
TRBV12-5	TRBD2	TRBJ2-1	.	TGTGCTAGTGGTTTTGTCGGGGGGGATGGTGAGCAGTTCTTC	CASGFVGGDGEQFF
TRBV29-1	TRBD1	TRBJ1-1	.	TGCAGCGTTGAAGGGACAGGGGGAATAGCTTTCTTT	CSVEGTGGIAFF
TRBV11-3	.	TRBJ2-7	few	TGTGCCAGCAGCTTATCAGTCTACGTTGGGTACTTC	CASSLSVYVGYF
TRBV5-5	.	TRBJ1-1	.	TGTGCCAGCAGCTGGGGGGGAGAAGCTTTCTTT	CASSWGGEAFF
TRBV5-1	.	TRBJ2-1	.	TGCGCCAGCAGCTTGGGGGCCGAGCAGTTCTTC	CASSLGAEQFF
TRBV2	.	TRBJ1-5	.	TGTGCCAGCAGTGTGGTATTGGGCAATCAGCCCCAGCATTTT	CASSVVLGNQPQHF
TRBV2	.	TRBJ1-5	.	TGTGCCAGCCAGGGAGGGGCGAATCAGCCCCAGCATTTT	CASQGGANQPQHF
TRBV7-7	.	TRBJ2-5	few	TGTGCCAGCAGCCCAGTAGGGACAAAAGAAGAGACCCAGTACTTC	CASSPVGTKEETQYF
TRBV5-6	.	TRBJ2-7	.	TGTGCCAGCAGCTCTGGGGATTACGAGCAGTACTTC	CASSSGDYEQYF
TRBV4-2	.	TRBJ2-7	.	TGTGCCAGCAGCCCCCAGCCAGACACATACTACGAGCAGTACTTC	CASSPQPDTYYEQYF
TRBV2	.	TRBJ1-1	.	TGTGCCAGCAGTCATCGCAACGGGGTCCCGACTGAAGCTTTCTTT	CASSHRNGVPTEAFF
TRBV5-1	TRBD2	TRBJ2-1	few	TGCGCCAGCAGCTCGAGGACTAGCGGGGGGAATGAGCAGTTCTTC	CASSSRTSGGNEQFF
TRBV14	TRBD2	TRBJ2-3	.	TGTGCCAGCAGCCAAACCGGACTAGCGGGTACGCAGTATTTT	CASSQTGLAGTQYF
TRBV2	.	TRBJ2-7	.	TGTGCCAGCAGGGACGACTCCTACGAGCAGTACTTC	CASRDDSYEQYF
TRBV5-8	.	TRBJ1-1	once	TGTGCCAGCAGCTGGGGCCCCACCAGCCCAGCTTTCTTT	CASSWGPTSPAFF
TRBV12-5	.	TRBJ2-1	.	TGTGCTAGTGGGGCGAGGAACTGGGATGAGCAGTTCTTC	CASGARNWDEQFF
TRBV11-2	.	TRBJ2-5	.	TGTGCCAGCAGCTTAGATGGGTCTTGGGAGACCCAGTACTTC	CASSLDGSWETQYF
TRBV6-2/TRBV6-3	.	TRBJ1-5	.	TGTGCCAGCAGCCTTCCTGACTGGGGCAATCAGCCCCAGCATTTT	CASSLPDWGNQPQHF
TRBV6-1	.	TRBJ1-5	.	TGTGCCAGCAGTGAAGGAGGGGCAGGTGTTCAGCCCCAGCATTTT	CASSEGGAGVQPQHF
TRBV3-1/TRBV3-2	TRBD1	TRBJ1-2	.	TGTGCCAGCAGCCAAGCTGACAGGGGGCTAGGCTACACCTTC	CASSQADRGLGYTF
TRBV3-1/TRBV3-2	TRBD2	TRBJ2-2	.	TGTGCCAGCAGCCAAGATCCTAGCGGGGACACCGGGGAGCTGTTTTTT	CASSQDPSGDTGELFF
TRBV3-1/TRBV3-2	.	TRBJ1-1	.	TGTGCCAGCAGCCAAGACACACTAAGGACTGAAGCTTTCTTT	CASSQDTLRTEAFF
TRBV18	.	TRBJ1-5	.	TGTGCCAGCTCACCCCCTAATCAGCCCCAGCATTTT	CASSPPNQPQHF
TRBV29-1	TRBD1	TRBJ1-1	.	TGCAGCGTTCGACAGGGCGGAAGCATGAACACTGAAGCTTTCTTT	CSVRQGGSMNTEAFF
TRBV6-5	.	TRBJ2-1	.	TGTGCCAGCAGTTTGACCGGGACGTTTGATGAGCAGTTCTTC	CASSLTGTFDEQFF
TRBV7-8	TRBD1	TRBJ2-7	.	TGTGCCAGCAGCTTAGATAGGACAGGGAATGGGGACGAGCAGTACTTC	CASSLDRTGNGDEQYF